This paragraph reports one T cell receptor (beta chain). The sample is drawn from a study of blood T cell repertoires in COVID-19. Whole-study context: COVID-19 samples from acute and convalescent phases originated in the United States, Italy and Spain. T cells, B-cell-depleted T cells, or PBMCs supplied cDNA or gDNA.

The table came from immunoSEQ multiplex PCR; TCRdb's copy has only in-frame clones and leaves some out. Among more than 50,000 clones listed, around 76% were seen once. Germline CDR1 reads SGHTA; CDR2 reads FQGNSA. J lost 1 base, V lost 5 bases, and 5 bases had no gene match. This CDR3 comprises 15 residues. Input material: peripheral blood. The origin of this receptor is a woman aged 80 or over with acute or convalescent COVID-19. The V gene is TRBV7-2, the J gene TRBJ1-1, with 9 bases that match TRBD1. The CDR3 DNA follows: TGTGCCAGCAGCAAGGGACAGGGAGCGAACACTGAAGCTTTCTTT. It translates to CASSKGQGANTEAFF.